What follows are 19 T cell receptor beta chains derived from one specimen sequenced in a study of beta chain features in type 1 diabetes (dated by TCRdb to the late 2010s). Library preparation was by the immunoSEQ multiplex PCR assay. All of the isolated RNA was reverse transcribed with the High Capacity cDNA Reverse Transcription Kit, so expressed TCRB transcripts were sequenced. TCRdb obtained this table from immuneACCESS and retained in-frame rearrangements with V and J assigned. These tables miss some clones; where compared with another copy, unresolved V genes account for less than half of the shortfall, and the remainder is unexplained. This sample comprises 450,000 to 550,000 clones, 30% of them detected only once. The leading ten clones occupy 0.065% of the sample. The sequenced sample consisted of naive CD4+ T cells from blood. In the paper's terms, the cell subset or site label means: true naive CD4+ T cells. The receptor source for this set is a man between 18 and 29 years old in good health.

Only a few counts were recorded for this clone. The chain is built from TRBV4-2 and TRBJ2-7; D might be TRBD1 or TRBD2, each matching 5 bases. Between the trimmed V and J ends, which lost 2 bases and 2 bases, there was a span of 13 bases. In germline, CDR1 is LGHNA, CDR2 YNFKEQ. The CDR3 has 15 residues. CDR3 region: CASSQTWDAAYEQYF. DNA for the CDR3: TGTGCCAGCAGCCAAACTTGGGACGCCGCCTACGAGCAGTACTTC.

This chain joins TRBV5-1 and TRBJ2-5; 7 bases line up with TRBD1. V trimming: 2 bases; J trimming: 2 bases; junction bases outside the gene matches: 6. This CDR3 is built from 15 residues. The germline CDR1 and CDR2 sequences are SGHRS and YFSETQ. Written as DNA, the CDR3 is TGCGCCAGCAGCTTCCCCGGGACAGCTCAAGAGACCCAGTACTTC. It specifies CASSFPGTAQETQYF.

This chain uses TRBV30 with TRBJ2-2; 11 bases fit TRBD2. V lost 3 bases to trimming and J lost 6 bases; unmatched junction nucleotides: 12. The V gene's germline CDR1 is GTSNPN and CDR2 SVGIG (reference sequence). This CDR3 comprises 17 residues. Written as DNA, the CDR3 is TGTGCCTGGAGCCTGGCTAGCGGGAGGCCTATCCCCGGGGAGCTGTTTTTT. It encodes CAWSLASGRPIPGELFF.

This clone has more than one count but fewer than ten. The rearrangement links TRBV5-4 to TRBJ2-1; 11 positions match TRBD2. The CDR3 totals 15 residues. Germline lookup yields CDR1 SGHNT and CDR2 YYREEE (reference sequence). V trimming: 6 bases; J trimming: 6 bases; junction bases outside the gene matches: 8. The CDR3 DNA reads TGTGCCAGCACCTCCGGGACTAGCGGCGTCAATGAGCAGTTCTTC. It yields the protein CASTSGTSGVNEQFF.

The genes are TRBV5-1 and TRBJ2-2; 8 bases agree with TRBD2. Germline V lookup: CDR1 SGHRS, CDR2 YFSETQ. V lost 0 bases to trimming and J lost 1 base; unmatched junction nucleotides: 2. The CDR3 is 16 amino acids. DNA for the CDR3: TGCGCCAGCAGCTTGGTACTAGCGGAGAACACCGGGGAGCTGTTTTTT. Amino acid sequence: CASSLVLAENTGELFF.

V gene TRBV28 combines with J gene TRBJ2-7, with 9 nucleotides matching TRBD1. Germline V gene sequence: CDR1 MDHEN, CDR2 SYDVKM. The CDR3 covers 16 residues. V lost 2 bases, J lost 3 bases, and 8 bases stayed unmatched. The CDR3 sequence: CASSLGRGQGLYEQYF. The DNA for the CDR3 is TGTGCCAGCAGTTTAGGGAGGGGACAGGGCCTCTACGAGCAGTACTTC.

J is TRBJ2-6 and V is TRBV7-2; D is unresolved. The CDR3 contains 13 residues. The germline V and J ends were trimmed by 6 bases and 4 bases, with 7 bases remaining between them. Germline V gene lookup returns CDR1 SGHTA and CDR2 FQGNSA. CDR3 sequence (DNA): TGTGCCAGCAGTTATCCCGGGGCCAACGTCCTGACTTTC. Amino acids: CASSYPGANVLTF.

V is TRBV7-9 and J is TRBJ2-5, with D unclear. The germline V gene encodes CDR1 SEHNR and CDR2 FQNEAQ (reference sequence). V lost 3 bases and J lost 0, with 8 bases in between. The CDR3 spans 14 residues. The CDR3 DNA sequence: TGTGCCAGCAGCTTGTATCCGGACCAAGAGACCCAGTACTTC. This translates into CASSLYPDQETQYF.

This sequence joins TRBV27 and TRBJ1-5; D is ambiguous. The CDR3 contains 12 residues. Trimming pared 7 bases from V and 0 bases from J, leaving 4 bases between. Germline V gene lookup returns CDR1 MNHEY and CDR2 SMNVEV (reference sequence). CDR3 region: CASKGSNQPQHF. The CDR3 nucleotides read TGTGCCAGCAAAGGTAGCAATCAGCCCCAGCATTTT.

This clone was counted between two and nine times. V usage is TRBV21-1 and J usage is TRBJ2-2; TRBD1 was called by the table and not checked on the DNA. TRBV21-1 has pseudogene status. CDR3 length: 15 residues. The CDR3 loop reads CASSPTEGVTGELFF. In DNA, the CDR3 is TGTGCCAGCAGCCCCACGGAAGGGGTCACCGGGGAGCTGTTTTTT.

This chain connects TRBV25-1 to TRBJ2-2; D is unclear. There are 17 residues in the CDR3. Germline V lookup: CDR1 MGHDK, CDR2 SYGVNS. V dropped 3 bases and J dropped 1 base, with 15 bases sitting between them. CDR3 amino acids: CASSDPAPTENTGELFF. CDR3 coding DNA: TGTGCCAGCAGTGATCCGGCCCCGACCGAGAACACCGGGGAGCTGTTTTTT.

V usage is TRBV27 and J usage is TRBJ2-7; TRBD1 aligns across 11 bases. V lost 6 bases to trimming and J lost 7 bases; unmatched junction nucleotides: 11. The CDR3 has 15 amino acids. CDR1 and CDR2 from the germline V gene are MNHEY and SMNVEV (reference sequence). As DNA, the CDR3 is TGTGCCAGCAGCCCACTCGGACAGGGGGCGCGGGAGCAGTACTTC. Protein product: CASSPLGQGAREQYF.

The chain has TRBV30 and TRBJ2-7, with D maybe TRBD1 (5 bases). This CDR3 is built from 13 residues. V was pared by 2 bases and J by 2 bases, with 10 bases between. Germline CDR1 GTSNPN, CDR2 SVGIG (reference sequence). The CDR3 DNA reads as TGTGCCTGGAGTTTAGGGGTGGCCTACGAGCAGTACTTC. Translation: CAWSLGVAYEQYF.

This clone was detected only a few times. This chain links TRBV13 with TRBJ2-5; D is ambiguous. The CDR3 is made up of 14 amino acids. Germline CDR1 and CDR2: PRHDT and FYEKMQ (reference sequence). V was trimmed by 5 bases and J by 2 bases, leaving 12 bases between them. CDR3: CASSPWERQETQYF. The CDR3 DNA reads TGTGCCAGCAGCCCGTGGGAACGACAAGAGACCCAGTACTTC.

This chain connects TRBV29-1 to TRBJ2-1; D is possibly TRBD1 or TRBD2 (5 bases each). Looked up from germline, CDR1 is SQVTM and CDR2 is ANQGSEA. V dropped 1 base and J dropped 0 bases, with 13 bases sitting between them. The CDR3 contains 16 residues. The CDR3 loop is CSVEAGTATSYNEQFF. The CDR3 DNA reads as TGCAGCGTTGAAGCGGGGACCGCTACCTCCTACAATGAGCAGTTCTTC.

This clone turned up a few times. Other DNA sequences from this sample encode an identical CDR3 as well. The chain is built from TRBV9 and TRBJ2-3; possibly TRBD1 for D (5 bases). The ends were cut back, 2 bases at V and 1 base at J, with 11 bases in the middle. Per germline, CDR1 SGDLS and CDR2 YYNGEE. The CDR3 length is 15 residues. CDR3 sequence reads: CASSVSPRGTDTQYF. Here the CDR3 DNA reads TGTGCCAGCAGCGTTTCCCCCAGGGGCACAGATACGCAGTATTTT.

The gene calls are TRBV23-1 and TRBJ2-5; 7 bases map to TRBD1. TRBV23-1 is labeled an ORF, and its function is uncertain. The CDR3 consists of 16 residues. Germline trimming cut 3 bases from V and 0 bases from J; bases unmatched to any gene: 7. The CDR3 spells CASSQTGTEYQETQYF. In DNA form, the CDR3 reads TGCGCCAGCAGTCAGACGGGGACAGAGTACCAAGAGACCCAGTACTTC.

CDR3 in amino acids: CASSSRGTPNEKLFF. In DNA form, the CDR3 reads TGTGCCAGCAGCTCCCGAGGGACACCGAATGAAAAACTGTTTTTT. V and J are TRBV7-9 and TRBJ1-4; maybe TRBD1 (6 bases). The CDR3 is 15 amino acids. V lost 4 bases to trimming and J lost 5 bases, with 14 bases between them. Per the germline V gene, CDR1 is SEHNR and CDR2 is FQNEAQ (reference sequence).

There are a few counts of this clone. The chain has TRBV29-1 and TRBJ2-3, with 9 bases that match TRBD2. There are 14 residues in the CDR3. The ends lost 6 bases at V and 6 bases at J; junction bases unmatched: 10. Germline lookup yields CDR1 SQVTM and CDR2 ANQGSEA. The DNA of the CDR3 is TGCAGCGTACCGGTTAGCGGGGGAGCCGATACGCAGTATTTT. Translating gives CSVPVSGGADTQYF.